These T cell receptor beta chains were read from a single sample in a study of metastatic and nonmetastatic thyroid tumors. TCRdb called clones again from the PCR reads with MiXCR. The sample consists of roughly 35,000 clones, about 16% of them appearing once. Sample: blood. The receptors stem from a female donor with papillary thyroid cancer or a benign thyroid nodule (not recorded which). Some clones in this sample may be carry-over from other donors' samples. Both conserved end residues are part of each CDR3. D genes are given only for firm matches. Size is omitted from some rows. Given values are once, few, many or a class for expanded clones.

TGTGCCAGCAGCCAAGATGCGGGAGAGGTCTACTACGAGCAGTACTTC	CASSQDAGEVYYEQYF	TRBV4-2	TRBD2	TRBJ2-7	-
TGTGCCTGGAGTGGAGGGTCTGGAAACACCATATATTTT	CAWSGGSGNTIYF	TRBV30	-	TRBJ1-3	many
TGTGCCAGCAGCTTAGTAATCCAGGGTCCCTACGAGCAGTACTTC	CASSLVIQGPYEQYF	TRBV7-2	-	TRBJ2-7	many
TGTGCCAGCAACGTACAGGGACAGGGTCCGGGGGAGCAGTACTTC	CASNVQGQGPGEQYF	TRBV6-1	TRBD1	TRBJ2-7	few
TGCAGTGCTAGAGATTTGCCAGGGGGCCCCTACGAGCAGTACTTC	CSARDLPGGPYEQYF	TRBV20-1	TRBD1	TRBJ2-7	many
TGTGCCAGCAGTGTCTGGGGCGGCGGCTATGGCTACACCTTC	CASSVWGGGYGYTF	TRBV28	-	TRBJ1-2	many
TGTGCCAGCAGCTTTTCAGGAGGCATCCAAGAGACCCAGTACTTC	CASSFSGGIQETQYF	TRBV7-8	-	TRBJ2-5	many
TGTGCCAGCAGTGTAGAACCGGGACAGGGAACAGATACGCAGTATTTT	CASSVEPGQGTDTQYF	TRBV6-1	TRBD1	TRBJ2-3	medium-sized
TGTGTCAACAGTGATGGGACTAGCGGGAGAGACGAGCAGTACTTC	CVNSDGTSGRDEQYF	TRBV6-1	TRBD2	TRBJ2-7	-
TGTGCCAGCAGTGGGGACAGGGAAACAGATACGCAGTATTTT	CASSGDRETDTQYF	TRBV25-1	TRBD1	TRBJ2-3	many
TGTGCCAGCAGGACTAGCGGTACAGATACGCAGTATTTT	CASRTSGTDTQYF	TRBV28	TRBD2	TRBJ2-3	many
TGTGCCAGCAGCTTGACTAGTCTTGAGCAGTACTTC	CASSLTSLEQYF	TRBV5-6	-	TRBJ2-7	many
TGTGCCACCTCGCTCGGACGGGTAGGGCACGATGAGCAGTTCTTC	CATSLGRVGHDEQFF	TRBV19	-	TRBJ2-1	-
TGCGCCAGCAGCTTGGCGGGGACAGGGCTTAGAAGTGAGTACTTC	CASSLAGTGLRSEYF	TRBV5-1	TRBD1	TRBJ2-7	many
TGTGCCAGCAGCTCCCCGGGACAGGCCTATGGCTACACCTTC	CASSSPGQAYGYTF	TRBV5-6	TRBD1	TRBJ1-2	many
TGTGCCAGCAGGGTCGCGACAGGGGGTTACGAGAAGTACTTC	CASRVATGGYEKYF	TRBV27	TRBD1	TRBJ2-7	few
TGTGCCAGCAGCCTGGGACTTAGCTACGAGCAGTACTTC	CASSLGLSYEQYF	TRBV7-8	-	TRBJ2-7	many
TGTGCCAGCAGCCCTCAGGGGACTAGCGGGGTAGCTAGCACAGATACGCAGTATTTT	CASSPQGTSGVASTDTQYF	TRBV28	TRBD2	TRBJ2-3	many
TGTGCCAGCAGTGAACCCGGAGGGAACTACGAGCAGTACTTC	CASSEPGGNYEQYF	TRBV6-1	-	TRBJ2-7	many
TGTGCCTGGAGTGTACTTGGGGGGTACACTGAAGCTTTCTTT	CAWSVLGGYTEAFF	TRBV30	-	TRBJ1-1	many
TGTGTCACCAGTGATTGGGGTTACGAGCAGTACTTC	CVTSDWGYEQYF	TRBV24-1	-	TRBJ2-7	few
TGCAGTGCTAGAGATCGGCTAGCGGGAGGCACCGGGGAGCTGTTTTTT	CSARDRLAGGTGELFF	TRBV20-1	TRBD2	TRBJ2-2	once
TGCGCCAGCAGCTTAACTAGCGGGCCTAACACCGTGGAGCTGTTTTTT	CASSLTSGPNTVELFF	TRBV5-1	TRBD2	TRBJ2-2	-
TGTGCCAGCAGCTTAGATCCAGGAGGTTCACCCCTCCACTTT	CASSLDPGGSPLHF	TRBV7-6	-	TRBJ1-6	many
TGTGCCAGCAGCTTAGCACGCGGGGGTGAGCAGTACTTC	CASSLARGGEQYF	TRBV7-2	TRBD2	TRBJ2-7	-
TGTGCCAACAGTGATGTACAGGGTTGGAATACGCAGTATTTT	CANSDVQGWNTQYF	TRBV24-1	-	TRBJ2-3	once
TGTGCCAGCAGCCTACTCAGGGGCCGGGGGGCTTACGATCAGTACTTC	CASSLLRGRGAYDQYF	TRBV11-3	-	TRBJ2-7	-
TGTGCCAGCAGCCTCTTCGCCTACGAGCAGTACTTC	CASSLFAYEQYF	TRBV7-2	-	TRBJ2-7	medium-sized
TGTGCCAGCAGCCAGCAGGGCAGGGGGCTTAATGAGCAGTTCTTC	CASSQQGRGLNEQFF	TRBV7-4	TRBD1	TRBJ2-1	many
TGCAGTGCCAGAAGCGACCTTTACGAGCAGTACTTC	CSARSDLYEQYF	TRBV20-1	-	TRBJ2-7	-
TGTGCCAGCTCGGCGGGGGTCACGGAAACCTATGGCTACACCTTC	CASSAGVTETYGYTF	TRBV18	-	TRBJ1-2	many
TGTGCCAGCAGCTTTGGCGACAGGTTCCGCAGCGAGCAGTACTTC	CASSFGDRFRSEQYF	TRBV5-4	-	TRBJ2-7	once
TGCAGTGCTTGGGAGAAGAGCTCCTATAATTCACCCCTCCACTTT	CSAWEKSSYNSPLHF	TRBV20-1	-	TRBJ1-6	many
TGCGCCAGCAGTGAGTCGGCGGGAGGGCCAGATACGCAGTATTTT	CASSESAGGPDTQYF	TRBV10-1	TRBD2	TRBJ2-3	many
TGTGCCAGCAGCTTAGGATTGGGGGCGTGCTACACCTTC	CASSLGLGACYTF	TRBV11-2	-	TRBJ1-2	-
TGTGCCAGCAGTCCGGGGTGTCGTACCAATGAGCAGTTCTTC	CASSPGCRTNEQFF	TRBV2	-	TRBJ2-1	-
TGTGCCACCACCGGGACGGGATTAAATGGCTACACCTTC	CATTGTGLNGYTF	TRBV10-3	-	TRBJ1-2	many
TGTGCCAGCCTACGGGCTTTAAGCTCCTACGAGCAGTACTTC	CASLRALSSYEQYF	TRBV6-1	-	TRBJ2-7	medium-sized
TGTGCCAGCAGTTTAGTCAGGAGGGCCTTAAATACGCAGTATTTT	CASSLVRRALNTQYF	TRBV28	-	TRBJ2-3	many
TGTGCCAGCAGTTTATTAAGGACAGGGGGGAAAAAGACCCAGTACTTC	CASSLLRTGGKKTQYF	TRBV28	TRBD1	TRBJ2-5	many
TGTGCCAGCAGTGAAGCATTGGGACAGGGGTCGGAGACCCAGTACTTC	CASSEALGQGSETQYF	TRBV6-1	TRBD1	TRBJ2-5	many
TGTGCCACCAGCAGAGGACAACAGGGCTCCTACGAGCAGTACTTC	CATSRGQQGSYEQYF	TRBV15	-	TRBJ2-7	medium-sized
TGTGCCAGCAGTTCGGGACAGGAGAATCGGCCCCAGAATTTT	CASSSGQENRPQNF	TRBV6-1	TRBD1	TRBJ1-5	few
TGTGCCAGCAGTTACTCTGGAACAGGGTGCGAGCAGTACTTC	CASSYSGTGCEQYF	TRBV6-5	-	TRBJ2-7	few
TGTGCCAGCAGCGCCCCCGCAGGTCGCACTGAAGCTTTCTTT	CASSAPAGRTEAFF	TRBV7-9	-	TRBJ1-1	many
TGTGCCAGCAGTTACTTGGGGGGGCGGCAAGAGACCCAGTACTTC	CASSYLGGRQETQYF	TRBV6-5	-	TRBJ2-5	many
TGTGCCAGCAGCTTAGGATGGGACAATGAGCAGTTCTTC	CASSLGWDNEQFF	TRBV5-6	-	TRBJ2-1	many
TGTGCCAGCAGCGTAGGGATAACCGGCGGAGTGAATGACATTCAGTACTTC	CASSVGITGGVNDIQYF	TRBV9	-	TRBJ2-4	many
TGTGCCAGCAGCGAGGGACCGACTTTAGCCAAAAACATTCAGTACTTC	CASSEGPTLAKNIQYF	TRBV7-2	-	TRBJ2-4	many
TGTGCCAGCAGTTTAGCCTCTTACAGACAAGAGACCCAGTACTTC	CASSLASYRQETQYF	TRBV12-3/TRBV12-4	-	TRBJ2-5	many
TGCGCCAGCAGTGAGCTGGGAGGGAGGACTGAAGCTTTCTTT	CASSELGGRTEAFF	TRBV10-2	-	TRBJ1-1	many
TGTGCCAGCAGTGGAAAACGGACAGGGATTCAAAGTCTACTCTACGAGCAGTACTTC	CASSGKRTGIQSLLYEQYF	TRBV2	TRBD1	TRBJ2-7	-
TGTGTCAGCAGTCGGACTCTCGACCCCATTAACACTGAAGCTTTCTTT	CVSSRTLDPINTEAFF	TRBV28	-	TRBJ1-1	few
TGTGCCAGCTCACCTGTTTTAACGCGGGACGAGCAGTACTTC	CASSPVLTRDEQYF	TRBV18	-	TRBJ2-7	-